This TCR beta chain was sequenced for a study of blood T cells in healthy people across ages. It was with a sample-barcoded 5' primer and a J-beta primer mix that a second PCR of roughly 6 to 11 cycles was run. TCRdb redid the calling of the 5' RACE reads with MiXCR, one entry per CDR3 protein. The sample lists some 930,000 distinct CDR3 sequences, just under 30% occurring once. This CDR3 has 12 residues. V was pared by 5 bases and J by 3 bases, with 7 bases between. Only a few counts were recorded for this clonotype. This sample also appeared in a second study, on T cells of mothers and their children. From that report: The entire RNA extract went into cDNA synthesis at approximately 1.6 ug per 15 ul.

This TCR came from a woman aged 40 to 50 in good health. What was sequenced was blood. The chain recombines TRBV12-3 or TRBV12-4 with TRBJ1-1; D is unresolved. The CDR3 region is CASSKQYTEAFF. CDR3 nucleotides: TGTGCCAGCAGTAAGCAATACACTGAAGCTTTCTTT.